This TCR beta chain was captured by sequencing in a study of human T cells and chemical hapten exposure. General observations from the study: Expanded TCRs created a significantly greater count of big CDR3 similarity clusters than controls did.

As the library was built, unique molecular identifiers were attached to individual cDNA molecules. One entry per CDR3 protein, called by TCRdb with MiXCR from the RACE reads. The data contain about 260,000 distinct CDR3 sequences, 7.5% to 10% of them singletons. Sample time point: pre-sensitization, week 0. Documented treatment: therapeutic diphenylcyclopropenone sensitization with weekly scalp DPC. Phlebotomy was performed prior to application of every patch test. People who gave samples had alopecia, were 18 to 70 years old, and were suitable for DPC. This clonotype was found a few times. Its antigen remains unknown. CDR3 length: 15 amino acids. V gave up 4 bases and J gave up 6 bases, with 20 bases separating them. The germline gives CDR1 SQVTM, CDR2 ANQGSEA.

Here the sequenced sample was whole blood, taken in connection with sensitization to the hapten diphenylcyclopropenone (DPC). This TCR was recovered from a woman in her thirties or forties with alopecia areata. Some clones in this sample may be carry-over from other donors' samples. The chain links TRBV29-1 to TRBJ2-3; a possible D gene is TRBD2 (6 bases). CDR3 sequence reads: CSVAGEIVVGDTQYF. As DNA, the CDR3 is TGCAGCGTTGCGGGAGAAATTGTTGTCGGGGATACGCAGTATTTT.